This entry lists 30 T cell receptor beta chains sequenced from one sample in a study of blood T cells in healthy people across ages. Using a J-beta primer mix together with a sample-barcoded 5' primer, a second PCR was run for roughly 7 to 12 cycles. TCRdb called the 5' RACE reads again in MiXCR, with one record for every CDR3 protein. The profile shows more than 700,000 distinct CDR3 sequences, about 46% of them singletons. Sample: blood. The receptor source for this set is a man aged 80 or over in good health.

This clonotype was counted between two and nine times. V is TRBV6-6 and J is TRBJ2-3, with D perhaps given as TRBD1 or TRBD2 (5 bases each). CDR3 length equals 17 residues. Germline V gives CDR1 MNHNY, CDR2 SVGAGI (reference sequence). Trimming took off 6 bases at V and 1 base at J, with 20 bases between the two ends. The CDR3 sequence: CASSLDGGRGGTDTQYF. CDR3 in DNA: TGTGCCAGCAGCCTCGATGGAGGAAGAGGGGGCACAGATACGCAGTATTTT.

The chain recombines TRBV29-1 with TRBJ2-5, with 9 positions matching TRBD2. The CDR3 contains 13 residues. Trimming cost V 1 base and J 11 bases; bases outside gene matches: 8. Germline values: CDR1 SQVTM, CDR2 ANQGSEA. DNA for the CDR3: TGCAGCGTTGAAGGAGGACTAGCGCGAGAGCAGTACTTC. This gives the protein CSVEGGLAREQYF.

V gene TRBV28 combines with J gene TRBJ2-7; perhaps TRBD1 as D (5 bases). The CDR3 runs to 16 residues. V was cut by 2 bases and J by 2 bases, with 16 bases left in between. Germline CDR1 is MDHEN and CDR2 is SYDVKM. The chain's CDR3 is CASSLSWGLRAYEQYF. The CDR3 DNA follows: TGTGCCAGCAGTTTAAGTTGGGGCCTAAGGGCCTACGAGCAGTACTTC.

The V gene is TRBV5-1, the J gene TRBJ2-5; 11 nucleotides match TRBD2. V lost 4 bases and J lost 11; bases outside the gene matches: 13. This CDR3 contains 15 residues. Germline assignment: CDR1 SGHRS and CDR2 YFSETQ. In DNA form, the CDR3 reads TGCGCCAGCAGCACCGGGACTAGCGGAAGTGATGAGCAGTACTTC. Translating gives CASSTGTSGSDEQYF.

This clonotype was recorded at least ten times. Here the CDR3 reads CASGTNYNEQFF. The CDR3 DNA is TGTGCCAGCGGGACTAACTACAATGAGCAGTTCTTC. The chain joins TRBV11-3 to TRBJ2-1; 7 bases are shared with TRBD2. Per germline, CDR1 SGHNT and CDR2 YENEEA. The CDR3 totals 12 residues. V lost 8 bases to trimming and J lost 3 bases; unmatched junction nucleotides: 1.

The rearrangement links TRBV30 to TRBJ2-3; D possibly corresponds to TRBD2 (6 bases). The germline gives CDR1 GTSNPN, CDR2 SVGIG (reference sequence). This CDR3 has 14 residues. Trimming removed 0 bases at V and 4 bases at J, with 11 bases between. CDR3 amino acids: CAWSVGIAADTQYF. The CDR3 coding sequence is TGTGCCTGGAGTGTTGGGATAGCGGCAGATACGCAGTATTTT.

This clonotype appeared once. The chain employs TRBV27 and TRBJ2-4; the match to TRBD1 covers 10 bases. The germline V gene has CDR1 MNHEY and CDR2 SMNVEV (reference sequence). With V trimmed by 5 bases and J by 13 bases, 5 bases remained unmatched. This CDR3 region has 12 residues. This CDR3 is CASSPTGGGQYF. The CDR3 DNA follows: TGTGCCAGCAGTCCGACAGGGGGCGGGCAGTACTTC.

The chain recombines TRBV4-1 with TRBJ2-3; 8 nucleotides agree with TRBD2. V dropped 4 bases and J dropped 14; count of bases not matched to a gene: 23. CDR1 and CDR2 (germline): MGHRA, YSYEKL. The CDR3 has 17 residues. The chain's CDR3 is CASSLPQAGVEHRDAYF. In DNA form, the CDR3 reads TGCGCCAGCAGCCTCCCTCAAGCGGGAGTAGAGCACAGAGACGCGTATTTT.

The chain has TRBV6-2 or TRBV6-3 and TRBJ1-6, with a weak D call TRBD1 (5 bases). This CDR3 spans 13 amino acids. Trimming pared 2 bases from V and 7 bases from J, leaving 6 bases between. The germline CDR1 and CDR2 sequences are MNHEY and SVGEGT. The CDR3 protein is CASSYEGNSPLHF. Here the CDR3 DNA reads TGTGCCAGCAGTTACGAGGGGAATTCACCCCTCCACTTT.

This clonotype was counted a single time. With a much larger clone just one base away, this may be a read error. This chain connects TRBV12-3 or TRBV12-4 to TRBJ2-3, with D perhaps TRBD1 (6 bases). Trimming took 2 bases from V and 2 from J, leaving 11 bases between them. The CDR3 is made up of 15 amino acids. CDR3 region: CASSLTGSHTDTQYF. Here the CDR3 DNA reads TGTGCCAGCAGTTTAACAGGGAGCCACACAGATACGCAGTATTTT.

The chain employs TRBV27 and TRBJ2-5, with 8 nucleotides matching TRBD1. The J call is uncertain, as TRBJ2-7 better fits the DNA end. This CDR3 has 15 residues. Germline V gives CDR1 MNHEY, CDR2 SMNVEV (reference sequence). The CDR3 here is CASSKPGQGNYEQYF. The DNA for the CDR3 is TGTGCCAGCAGCAAACCTGGACAGGGTAACTACGAGCAGTACTTC.

This clonotype came up a few times. The chain has TRBV5-1 and TRBJ2-5; D ambiguous. Germline V CDR1 and CDR2: SGHRS, YFSETQ. The CDR3 length is 14 residues. V lost 2 bases to trimming and J lost 11 bases, with 19 bases between them. CDR3 in amino acids: CASSLDKALSEQYF. The CDR3 DNA sequence: TGCGCCAGCAGCTTAGACAAAGCCTTGTCGGAGCAGTACTTC. The full variable domain, completed using reference TRBV5-1 and TRBJ2-5, is KAGVTQTPRYLIKTRGQQVTLSCSPISGHRSVSWYQQTPGQGLQFLFEYFSETQRNKGNFPGRFSGRQFSNSRSEMNVSTLELGDSALYLCASSLDKALSEQYFGPGTRLLVL.

This clonotype was observed at least ten times. This rearrangement joins TRBV20-1 to TRBJ2-3; D may match TRBD1 or TRBD2 (5 bases each). The CDR3 has 14 amino acids. The V gene's germline CDR1 is DFQATT and CDR2 SNEGSKA (reference sequence). The V and J ends lost 5 bases and 0 bases respectively, with 12 bases between them. The CDR3 region has the DNA TGCAGTGCTGGGGGTCCCGCTAGCACAGATACGCAGTATTTT. It encodes CSAGGPASTDTQYF.

This clonotype was seen a handful of times. The rearrangement uses TRBV7-2 and TRBJ2-1; no reliable D call. This CDR3 has 14 amino acids. V was cut by 2 bases and J by 0 bases, with 5 bases left in between. From germline, CDR1 is SGHTA and CDR2 FQGNSA. As DNA, the CDR3 is TGTGCCAGCAGCTTAATTAGCTCCTACAATGAGCAGTTCTTC. Translating gives CASSLISSYNEQFF.

The J gene is TRBJ2-1, the V gene TRBV27, with 9 bases that match TRBD2. The CDR3 sequence is 21 residues long. Germline V gene lookup returns CDR1 MNHEY and CDR2 SMNVEV (reference sequence). The V segment lost 8 bases and the J segment 6 bases; nucleotides outside the gene matches: 29. The CDR3 nucleotides read TGTGCCAGCGCTCAAGTAGCAAGCCGAATAACTAGCGGGTACGGGCTCAATGAGCAGTTCTTC. This encodes CASAQVASRITSGYGLNEQFF.

This clonotype has a handful of counts. The V gene is TRBV20-1, the J gene TRBJ2-7; the match to TRBD2 covers 11 bases. V dropped 2 bases and J dropped 7; count of bases not matched to a gene: 13. From germline, CDR1 is DFQATT and CDR2 SNEGSKA (reference sequence). This CDR3 is built from 16 residues. The CDR3 nucleotides are TGCAGTGCTAGAACTAGCGGGAGATGGTCCTACAATGAGCAGTACTTC. Amino acid sequence: CSARTSGRWSYNEQYF.

About this clonotype itself: One end of the junction is discordant with germline, which a read error may explain. The chain couples TRBV5-1 to TRBJ2-7, with 7 bases fitting TRBD1. CDR1 is SGHRS, CDR2 YFSETQ, per germline. CDR3 length: 14 residues. In DNA form, the CDR3 reads TGCGCCAGCAGCTTGAGACAGGGCTCCCACGAGCAGTACTTC. This encodes CASSLRQGSHEQYF.

The rearrangement joins TRBV24-1 to TRBJ2-1, with D perhaps matching TRBD1 (6 bases). CDR1 is KGHDR, CDR2 SFDVKD, per germline. V was cut by 3 bases and J by 2 bases, with 13 bases left in between. This CDR3 is built from 16 residues. This CDR3 reads CATSDVSRGTYNEQFF. The CDR3 DNA follows: TGTGCCACCAGTGATGTGAGCAGGGGCACCTACAATGAGCAGTTCTTC.

The chain carries TRBV4-1 and TRBJ2-5; 10 bases map to TRBD1. The J call is uncertain, as TRBJ2-7 better fits the DNA end. This CDR3 contains 18 residues. Per germline, CDR1 MGHRA and CDR2 YSYEKL. This CDR3 reads CASSQDRWGDRGPYEQYF. The CDR3 DNA reads as TGCGCCAGCAGCCAAGATAGGTGGGGGGACAGGGGACCCTACGAGCAGTACTTC.

The chain has TRBV7-8 and TRBJ2-5; perhaps TRBD1 as D (6 bases). The CDR3 consists of 13 residues. The V gene's germline CDR1 is SGHVS and CDR2 FQNEAQ. The ends were cut back, 5 bases at V and 11 bases at J, with 18 bases in the middle. The CDR3 is CASSPLRGNEQYF. The CDR3, as DNA: TGTGCCAGCAGCCCCTTAAGGGGGAATGAGCAGTACTTC.

This clonotype was observed a few times. The V and J genes are TRBV29-1 and TRBJ2-3; no reliable D call. The CDR3 totals 11 residues. Trimming took off 3 bases at V and 4 bases at J, with 5 bases between the two ends. CDR1 is SQVTM, CDR2 ANQGSEA, per germline. The CDR3 DNA sequence: TGCAGCGTTGAGTTAGCAGATACGCAGTATTTT. Translated, it gives CSVELADTQYF.

This clonotype was seen repeatedly, ten times or more. The chain employs TRBV10-3 and TRBJ2-6, with 11 nucleotides matching TRBD1. J gave up 4 bases and V 3 bases, and 8 bases lay outside the gene matches. CDR1 and CDR2 from the germline V gene are ENHRY and SYGVKD. This CDR3 spans 18 amino acids. The CDR3 bases are TGTGCCATCAGTGACGAGGGACAGGGGGTATCCGGGGCCAACGTCCTGACTTTC. It encodes CAISDEGQGVSGANVLTF.

The gene calls are TRBV7-9 and TRBJ2-5; TRBD2 might be the D (5 bases). This CDR3 has 13 amino acids. V dropped 3 bases and J dropped 2 bases, with 7 bases sitting between them. Germline-derived CDR1 and CDR2 are SEHNR and FQNEAQ (reference sequence). The CDR3 protein is CASSFRDQETQYF. In DNA form, the CDR3 reads TGTGCCAGCAGCTTCCGGGATCAAGAGACCCAGTACTTC.

The table lists this clonotype with a few counts. The chain couples TRBV24-1 to TRBJ2-6; 9 bases match TRBD1. Germline V gives CDR1 KGHDR, CDR2 SFDVKD. V shed 5 bases, J shed 0 bases, and the junction held 4 bases outside the gene matches. The CDR3 has 17 residues. CDR3 DNA sequence: TGTGCCACCAGTGGGGGACAGGGAAACTCTGGGGCCAACGTCCTGACTTTC. It translates to CATSGGQGNSGANVLTF.

The table lists this clonotype with a count of one. The chain recombines TRBV7-8 with TRBJ2-1, with 11 nucleotides matching TRBD2. V was clipped by 3 bases and J by 7 bases; unmatched bases: 11. Germline V gene sequence: CDR1 SGHVS, CDR2 FQNEAQ. The CDR3 spans 17 residues. The CDR3 region has the DNA TGTGCCAGCAGCTTGATCAGGCTAGCGGGAGGCCTGAATGAGCAGTTCTTC. This sequence encodes CASSLIRLAGGLNEQFF.

J is TRBJ2-1 and V is TRBV12-3 or TRBV12-4; D perhaps matches TRBD2 (6 bases). Between the trimmed V and J ends, which lost 6 bases and 5 bases, there was a span of 11 bases. The CDR3 covers 13 residues. CDR3 DNA sequence: TGTGCCAGCAGATCAGGGACTCACAATGAGCAGTTCTTC. Amino acid sequence: CASRSGTHNEQFF.

With respect to this clonotype: This may stem from a read error, because a much larger clone lies one nucleotide away. This chain joins TRBV12-3 or TRBV12-4 and TRBJ2-3; 7 bases line up with TRBD2. This CDR3 is 16 amino acids long. The CDR3 protein is CTSSLVLAESTDTQYF. The CDR3 region has the DNA TGTACCAGCAGTTTAGTTCTAGCGGAAAGCACAGATACGCAGTATTTT.

The chain is built from TRBV27 and TRBJ2-7; TRBD1 aligns across 7 bases. Germline V gene lookup returns CDR1 MNHEY and CDR2 SMNVEV (reference sequence). This CDR3 region has 13 residues. Trimming removed 10 bases from V and 1 base from J; junction bases left unmatched: 7. The CDR3 bases are TGTGCCACCCAACCGGGACAGTCCTACGAGCAGTACTTC. It yields the protein CATQPGQSYEQYF.

Concerning this clonotype itself: It may be a read error: a sequence one base away is much more abundant. The chain couples TRBV5-6 to TRBJ2-7; 8 bases align to TRBD1. The CDR3 contains 14 residues. CDR1 is SGHDT, CDR2 YYEEEE, per germline. V lost 0 bases, J lost 5 bases, and 4 bases stayed unmatched. The CDR3 bases are TGTGCCAGCAGCTTGGACAGGGGGTACCACGAGCAGTACTTC. It codes for CASSLDRGYHEQYF.

This clonotype has a handful of counts. The chain joins TRBV7-3 to TRBJ2-3, with 10 bases identical to TRBD1. CDR3 length: 14 residues. The germline V gene encodes CDR1 SGHTA and CDR2 FQGTGA. Unmatched junction bases numbered 4, after V lost 7 bases and J lost 3 bases. The chain's CDR3 is CASNSGQGTDTQYF. The CDR3 bases are TGTGCCAGCAACTCGGGACAGGGGACAGATACGCAGTATTTT.